Listed below are T cell receptor beta chains from one sample, sequenced in a study of blood T cell repertoires in COVID-19. Repertoires were generated with immunoSEQ multiplex PCR, while TCRdb's copy carries only in-frame clones and drops some. The table lists fewer than 90,000 clones, roughly 85% of them singletons, with approximately 8.4% in the top ten. The sequencing input was peripheral blood. The source is a man younger than 40 with acute or convalescent COVID-19. Each CDR3 is given with its conserved first and last residue. The D gene is left open where the match is weak. The size entry is marked missing in some rows and otherwise reads once, few, many or a size class.

d_gene: TRBD2
j_gene: TRBJ2-3
abundance: once
v_gene: TRBV4-2
CDR3nt: TGTGCCAGCAGCCCCGGACTAGCGGGAGGGCCGGGCACAGATACGCAGTATTTT
CDR3aa: CASSPGLAGGPGTDTQYF

d_gene: .
j_gene: TRBJ2-1
abundance: .
v_gene: TRBV9
CDR3nt: TGTGCCAGCAGCGTAGGGGTAGCCTCGTACAATGAGCAGTTCTTC
CDR3aa: CASSVGVASYNEQFF

d_gene: TRBD2
j_gene: TRBJ2-3
abundance: .
v_gene: TRBV6-6
CDR3nt: TGTGCCAGCGGCCCTAGCGGGATCTACTCAGATACGCAGTATTTT
CDR3aa: CASGPSGIYSDTQYF

d_gene: .
j_gene: TRBJ2-5
abundance: .
v_gene: TRBV11-1
CDR3nt: TGTGCCAGCAGCTCCCCTCAGGGGATGGAGACCCAGTACTTC
CDR3aa: CASSSPQGMETQYF

d_gene: .
j_gene: TRBJ1-3
abundance: .
v_gene: TRBV28
CDR3nt: TGTGCCAGCAGGTACCCCCAAGGTCGGGGGTCCGGAAACACCATATATTTT
CDR3aa: CASRYPQGRGSGNTIYF

d_gene: .
j_gene: TRBJ2-1
abundance: .
v_gene: TRBV20-1
CDR3nt: TGCAGTGCTACGCGCGCCAGGGAGCAGTTCTTC
CDR3aa: CSATRAREQFF

d_gene: .
j_gene: TRBJ1-2
abundance: .
v_gene: TRBV7-9
CDR3nt: TGTGCCAGCAGCCCCCAGGGTACCTATGGCTACACCTTC
CDR3aa: CASSPQGTYGYTF

d_gene: .
j_gene: TRBJ2-1
abundance: .
v_gene: TRBV11-2
CDR3nt: TGTGCCAGCAGCTTAGACTTGAGCTCCTACAATGAGCAGTTCTTC
CDR3aa: CASSLDLSSYNEQFF

d_gene: TRBD1
j_gene: TRBJ2-7
abundance: .
v_gene: TRBV2
CDR3nt: TGTGCCAGCACCCACGGACAGGCGAGCTCCTACGAGCAGTACTTC
CDR3aa: CASTHGQASSYEQYF

d_gene: .
j_gene: TRBJ1-4
abundance: .
v_gene: TRBV4-3
CDR3nt: TGCGCCAGCAGCCAAGATCAACTAGCAACTAATGAAAAACTGTTTTTT
CDR3aa: CASSQDQLATNEKLFF

d_gene: .
j_gene: TRBJ1-5
abundance: .
v_gene: TRBV15
CDR3nt: TGTGCCACCAGCAGAGTTCCAGGGGTCTTTAGCAATCAGCCCCAGCATTTT
CDR3aa: CATSRVPGVFSNQPQHF

d_gene: TRBD2
j_gene: TRBJ2-1
abundance: .
v_gene: TRBV27
CDR3nt: TGTGCCAGCAGTTTAGACGCGCCCGGGACTAGCGGTGGGAATGAGCAGTTCTTC
CDR3aa: CASSLDAPGTSGGNEQFF

d_gene: TRBD2
j_gene: TRBJ2-1
abundance: .
v_gene: TRBV9
CDR3nt: TGTGCCAGCAGCGCTCCGGGACTAGCACGACACAATGAGCAGTTCTTC
CDR3aa: CASSAPGLARHNEQFF

d_gene: TRBD2
j_gene: TRBJ2-7
abundance: once
v_gene: TRBV30
CDR3nt: TGTGCCTGGAGACTAAAGACTAGCGGGGACGTGGGGGAGCAGTACTTC
CDR3aa: CAWRLKTSGDVGEQYF

d_gene: .
j_gene: TRBJ1-5
abundance: .
v_gene: TRBV18
CDR3nt: TGTGCCAGCTCACCTAGCGGGAATCAGCCCCAGCATTTT
CDR3aa: CASSPSGNQPQHF

d_gene: TRBD1
j_gene: TRBJ1-4
abundance: .
v_gene: TRBV27
CDR3nt: TGTGCCAGCAGTCGGACAGGGGGCGCGGGAACTAATGAAAAACTGTTTTTT
CDR3aa: CASSRTGGAGTNEKLFF

d_gene: TRBD2
j_gene: TRBJ2-3
abundance: .
v_gene: TRBV7-9
CDR3nt: TGTGCCAGCGGGGCCCGACTAGCGGCCACAGATACGCAGTATTTT
CDR3aa: CASGARLAATDTQYF